The next 28 T cell receptor beta chains were all read from a single sample in a study of T cell changes during pregnancy in multiple sclerosis. Only in-frame clones appear in the TCRdb table, and some are missing; sequencing was by immunoSEQ multiplex PCR. Here the sample spans about 38,000 clones, about nine tenths being singletons. This sample comprised CD8+ T cells from peripheral blood mononuclear cells, obtained in the second trimester of pregnancy. The receptors originated from a female donor with multiple sclerosis, enrolled in a pregnancy study.

This chain joins TRBV5-1 and TRBJ2-7; 8 bases align to TRBD2. The CDR3 sequence is 15 residues long. CDR1 and CDR2 (germline): SGHRS, YFSETQ. With V trimmed by 4 bases and J by 1 base, 7 bases remained unmatched. The CDR3 reads CASSDSGGGSYEQYF. Here the CDR3 DNA reads TGCGCCAGCAGCGATTCGGGGGGGGGTTCCTACGAGCAGTACTTC.

The chain employs TRBV5-6 and TRBJ1-5; D is uncertain. CDR1 SGHDT and CDR2 YYEEEE come from the germline V gene. The CDR3 covers 14 residues. V was shortened by 2 bases and J by 1 base, with 7 bases between the two germline ends. Here the CDR3 reads CASSFQMSNQPQHF. Written as DNA, the CDR3 is TGTGCCAGCAGCTTTCAAATGAGCAATCAGCCCCAGCATTTT.

This rearrangement joins TRBV25-1 to TRBJ2-2; D gene unclear. The length of the CDR3 is 15 residues. V was trimmed by 3 bases and J by 2 bases, leaving 10 bases between them. Germline CDR1 is MGHDK and CDR2 is SYGVNS. CDR3 protein: CASSEWQLNTGELFF. In nucleotides, the CDR3 is TGTGCCAGCAGTGAGTGGCAGTTAAACACCGGGGAGCTGTTTTTT.

The chain employs TRBV5-1 and TRBJ1-1; tentatively, D is TRBD1 (6 bases). Germline CDR1 SGHRS, CDR2 YFSETQ. The length of the CDR3 is 14 residues. Trimming stripped 4 bases from V and 3 bases from J, with 13 bases between. Written as DNA, the CDR3 is TGCGCCAGCAGCGTACAGGGTTCGTACACTGAAGCTTTCTTT. Translation gives CASSVQGSYTEAFF. Variable domain in full (rest from reference TRBV5-1 and TRBJ1-1): KAGVTQTPRYLIKTRGQQVTLSCSPISGHRSVSWYQQTPGQGLQFLFEYFSETQRNKGNFPGRFSGRQFSNSRSEMNVSTLELGDSALYLCASSVQGSYTEAFFGQGTRLTVV.

The gene calls are TRBV27 and TRBJ2-3, with 7 bases aligning to TRBD1. This CDR3 has 15 residues. V was pared by 3 bases and J by 2 bases, with 5 bases of the junction left unmatched. The germline V gene encodes CDR1 MNHEY and CDR2 SMNVEV (reference sequence). As DNA, the CDR3 is TGTGCCAGCAGTTTTTGGGGGACAGACACAGATACGCAGTATTTT. It specifies CASSFWGTDTDTQYF.

The chain recombines TRBV27 with TRBJ1-2; D not certain. This CDR3 contains 15 residues. Germline-derived CDR1 and CDR2 are MNHEY and SMNVEV (reference sequence). Deletions cut 3 bases from V and 0 bases from J, with 11 bases between. This CDR3 reads CASSFFSSTNYGYTF. Here the CDR3 DNA reads TGTGCCAGCAGTTTCTTCTCCAGTACTAACTATGGCTACACCTTC.

This rearrangement joins TRBV13 to TRBJ1-2; 9 bases align to TRBD1. The V and J ends lost 5 bases and 5 bases, in that order; junction bases with no gene match: 3. Germline CDR1 reads PRHDT; CDR2 reads FYEKMQ (reference sequence). This CDR3 is 13 amino acids long. As DNA, the CDR3 is TGTGCCAGCAGCAAGACAGGGGGGTATGGCTACACCTTC. This codes for CASSKTGGYGYTF.

This clone was counted once. The J gene is TRBJ1-4, the V gene TRBV7-6; a weak D match, TRBD1 (6 bases). The V end was cut by 3 bases, the J end by 9 bases, with 14 bases between. From germline, CDR1 is SGHVS and CDR2 FNYEAQ. The CDR3 length is 14 residues. This CDR3 is CASSLNRAFKKLFF. CDR3 in DNA: TGTGCCAGCAGCTTGAACAGGGCGTTTAAAAAACTGTTTTTT. Full variable domain (outside the CDR3, taken from reference TRBV7-6 and TRBJ1-4): GAGVSQSPRYKVTKRGQDVALRCDPISGHVSLYWYRQALGQGPEFLTYFNYEAQQDKSGLPNDRFSAERPEGSISTLTIQRTEQRDSAMYRCASSLNRAFKKLFFGSGTQLSVL.

The rearrangement joins TRBV5-8 to TRBJ1-1; the D gene is possibly TRBD1 (5 bases). Germline lookup yields CDR1 SGHTS and CDR2 YDEGEE. The length of the CDR3 is 16 residues. V lost 5 bases and J 0 bases, leaving 17 bases between the germline ends. In DNA, the CDR3 is TGTGCCAGCAGGTTCCATTTTGGGGCTTTGAACACTGAAGCTTTCTTT. Protein: CASRFHFGALNTEAFF. Full variable domain (rest looked up from reference TRBV5-8 and TRBJ1-1): EAGVTQSPTHLIKTRGQQATLRCSPISGHTSVYWYQQALGLGLQFLLWYDEGEERNRGNFPPRFSGRQFPNYSSELNVNALELEDSALYLCASRFHFGALNTEAFFGQGTRLTVV.

The gene calls are TRBV7-6 and TRBJ1-2; D is possibly TRBD1 (6 bases). The CDR3 is 14 amino acids. Germline V CDR1 and CDR2: SGHVS, FNYEAQ. The ends were cut back, 4 bases at V and 6 bases at J, with 15 bases in the middle. CDR3: CASSSQGGLDGYTF. CDR3 bases: TGTGCCAGCAGCTCACAGGGAGGGCTGGATGGCTACACCTTC.

This clone was recorded once. The CDR3 DNA reads as TGTGCCAGCTCACAAGGCGGGACAGGGGACGAAAAACTGTTTTTT. As protein: CASSQGGTGDEKLFF. The V and J genes are TRBV18 and TRBJ1-4; 10 bases fit TRBD1. Looked up from germline, CDR1 is KGHSH and CDR2 is LQKENI. This CDR3 spans 15 amino acids. V lost 4 bases and J lost 8; bases outside the gene matches: 7.

The CDR3 protein is CASSLEVRGSYTGELFF. Here the CDR3 DNA reads TGTGCCAGCAGCTTGGAAGTTAGGGGAAGTTACACCGGGGAGCTGTTTTTT. V and J are TRBV5-4 and TRBJ2-2; D possibly corresponds to TRBD1 (5 bases). Between the trimmed V and J ends, which lost 0 bases and 3 bases, there was a span of 15 bases. This CDR3 has 17 residues. CDR1 is SGHNT and CDR2 is YYREEE in the germline V gene (reference sequence).

V usage is TRBV27 and J usage is TRBJ2-7, with 8 bases that match TRBD2. The germline V gene has CDR1 MNHEY and CDR2 SMNVEV (reference sequence). CDR3 length: 13 amino acids. V shed 5 bases, J shed 4 bases, and the junction held 4 bases outside the gene matches. The CDR3 protein is CASSATSAYEQYF. DNA of the CDR3: TGTGCCAGCAGTGCGACTAGCGCTTACGAGCAGTACTTC.

The chain employs TRBV6-1 and TRBJ2-7, with TRBD2 matching over 10 bases. CDR1 is MNHNS, CDR2 SASEGT, per germline. The CDR3 loop spans 19 amino acids. V dropped 1 base and J dropped 3; count of bases not matched to a gene: 15. CDR3 loop: CASSEGPYTRAGGVYEQYF. CDR3 nucleotide sequence: TGTGCCAGCAGTGAAGGGCCATATACTAGAGCGGGGGGGGTCTACGAGCAGTACTTC.

The chain combines TRBV7-9 with TRBJ2-7; the D gene is possibly TRBD1 (6 bases). Per the germline V gene, CDR1 is SEHNR and CDR2 is FQNEAQ (reference sequence). The length of the CDR3 is 16 residues. The V gene lost 4 bases and the J gene lost 2 bases, with 18 bases spanning the gap. Here the CDR3 DNA reads TGTGCCAGCAGCTCGACCGGGACAACGAATACCTACGAGCAGTACTTC. This gives the protein CASSSTGTTNTYEQYF.

Only one count was recorded for this clone. The germline gene is not matched at one end of the junction; a read error may be the cause. The chain employs TRBV7-6 and TRBJ1-1; D unresolved. CDR1 is SGHVS and CDR2 is FNYEAQ in the germline V gene. This CDR3 region has 15 residues. The CDR3: CASSLESVGKTEAFF. The CDR3 region has the DNA TGTGCCAGCAGCTTAGAATCGGTGGGTAAGACTGAAGCTTTTTTT.

V gene TRBV4-1 combines with J gene TRBJ2-2, with no clear D. The CDR3 loop spans 16 amino acids. Looked up from germline, CDR1 is MGHRA and CDR2 is YSYEKL. V lost 2 bases, J lost 8 bases, and 18 bases lay in between. CDR3 coding DNA: TGCGCCAGCAGCCAACAGACTTTGCCGACCGGTGGGGAGCTGTTTTTT. Residues: CASSQQTLPTGGELFF.

In DNA, the CDR3 is TGTGCCAGCAGCCCCAGGGGGCCACTGAAGAGAGGCTACACCTTC. Its protein is CASSPRGPLKRGYTF. The rearrangement uses TRBV5-8 and TRBJ1-2; 8 bases match TRBD1. The germline V gene has CDR1 SGHTS and CDR2 YDEGEE. Trimming cost V 4 bases and J 8 bases; bases outside gene matches: 13. The CDR3 sequence is 15 residues long.

This chain links TRBV27 with TRBJ2-7, with D perhaps matching TRBD2 (6 bases). V dropped 2 bases and J dropped 3 bases, with 14 bases sitting between them. The CDR3 is 15 amino acids. Germline lookup yields CDR1 MNHEY and CDR2 SMNVEV (reference sequence). For the CDR3, the DNA is TGTGCCAGCAGTTTAGGGGGTTCTAGCGACTACGAGCAGTACTTC. Residues: CASSLGGSSDYEQYF.

This chain's CDR3 is CASSTGTQYSPLHF. The CDR3 nucleotides are TGTGCCAGCAGCACCGGGACTCAATATTCACCCCTCCACTTT. The J gene is TRBJ1-6, the V gene TRBV5-5; D may be TRBD1 (5 bases). CDR3 length equals 14 residues. Germline loops: CDR1 SGHKS, CDR2 YYEKEE (reference sequence). Trimming left V 4 bases short and J 8 bases short, with 13 bases between.

V usage is TRBV11-2 and J usage is TRBJ2-7, with 9 bases that match TRBD2. V was pared by 5 bases and J by 2 bases, with 13 bases of the junction left unmatched. Germline CDR1 reads SGHAT; CDR2 reads FQNNGV. The CDR3 loop spans 17 amino acids. The CDR3 nucleotides are TGTGCCAGCAGCCGTCTCAGTAGCGGGAGAGGGACCTACGAGCAGTACTTC. Translating it yields CASSRLSSGRGTYEQYF. The variable domain in full, with the rest retrieved from reference TRBV11-2 and TRBJ2-7, is EAGVAQSPRYKIIEKRQSVAFWCNPISGHATLYWYQQILGQGPKLLIQFQNNGVVDDSQLPKDRFSAERLKGVDSTLKIQPAKLEDSAVYLCASSRLSSGRGTYEQYFGPGTRLTVT.

The genes are TRBV6-5 and TRBJ2-7; no reliable D call. The CDR3 runs to 11 residues. Germline-derived CDR1 and CDR2 are MNHEY and SVGAGI. V lost 2 bases to trimming and J lost 3 bases, with 2 bases between them. The CDR3: CASSYLYEQYF. The CDR3 coding sequence is TGTGCCAGCAGTTACCTCTACGAGCAGTACTTC.

The chain has TRBV11-2 and TRBJ2-4; a possible D gene is TRBD1 (6 bases). V gave up 4 bases and J gave up 6 bases, with 13 bases separating them. Germline loops: CDR1 SGHAT, CDR2 FQNNGV. The CDR3 runs to 14 residues. The CDR3 protein is CASSSLTGLNIQYF. In DNA, the CDR3 is TGTGCCAGCAGCTCCCTCACAGGGTTAAACATTCAGTACTTC.

The V gene is TRBV28, the J gene TRBJ2-7, with 8 bases lining up with TRBD2. With 6 bases clipped from V and 5 bases from J, the junction kept 9 bases outside the gene matches. Germline loops: CDR1 MDHEN, CDR2 SYDVKM. This CDR3 spans 14 amino acids. DNA of the CDR3: TGTGCCAGCAGCCGTTTCACGGGAGGGAACGAGCAGTACTTC. Residues: CASSRFTGGNEQYF.

This chain connects TRBV7-8 to TRBJ2-1; a weak D match, TRBD2 (5 bases). Germline CDR1 SGHVS, CDR2 FQNEAQ. V was trimmed by 2 bases and J by 0 bases, leaving 11 bases between them. This CDR3 is 16 amino acids long. The CDR3 sequence is CASSLSGKISYNEQFF. CDR3 nucleotides: TGTGCCAGCAGCTTAAGCGGCAAGATCTCCTACAATGAGCAGTTCTTC. Supplemented by reference TRBV7-8 and TRBJ2-1, the full variable domain reads GAGVSQSPRYKVAKRGQDVALRCDPISGHVSLFWYQQALGQGPEFLTYFQNEAQLDKSGLPSDRFFAERPEGSVSTLKIQRTQQEDSAVYLCASSLSGKISYNEQFFGPGTRLTVL.

This clone appeared a single time. The chain couples TRBV30 to TRBJ2-6, with TRBD1 as a possible D gene (5 bases). Germline V gene data show CDR1 as GTSNPN and CDR2 as SVGIG (reference sequence). Between the trimmed V and J ends, which lost 3 bases and 2 bases, there was a span of 17 bases. This CDR3 has 17 residues. The CDR3 DNA is TGTGCCTGGAGAAGGGCAGGGTGGAAGCCTGGGGCCAACGTCCTGACTTTC. Translated: CAWRRAGWKPGANVLTF.

The chain couples TRBV4-2 to TRBJ2-7, with D unclear. The CDR3 length is 15 residues. The V gene's germline CDR1 is LGHNA and CDR2 YNFKEQ. Trimming shortened V by 1 base and J by 0 bases, and 10 bases separated the two germline ends. CDR3 sequence: CASSQAIATSYEQYF. In nucleotides, the CDR3 is TGTGCCAGCAGCCAAGCCATAGCCACCTCCTACGAGCAGTACTTC.

The chain links TRBV2 to TRBJ2-2; no firm D call. CDR1 is SNHLY and CDR2 is FYNNEI in the germline V gene. V dropped 3 bases and J dropped 0 bases, with 2 bases sitting between them. This CDR3 is 13 amino acids long. The CDR3 reads CASSDTNTGELFF. The CDR3 nucleotides read TGTGCCAGCAGTGATACGAACACCGGGGAGCTGTTTTTT.